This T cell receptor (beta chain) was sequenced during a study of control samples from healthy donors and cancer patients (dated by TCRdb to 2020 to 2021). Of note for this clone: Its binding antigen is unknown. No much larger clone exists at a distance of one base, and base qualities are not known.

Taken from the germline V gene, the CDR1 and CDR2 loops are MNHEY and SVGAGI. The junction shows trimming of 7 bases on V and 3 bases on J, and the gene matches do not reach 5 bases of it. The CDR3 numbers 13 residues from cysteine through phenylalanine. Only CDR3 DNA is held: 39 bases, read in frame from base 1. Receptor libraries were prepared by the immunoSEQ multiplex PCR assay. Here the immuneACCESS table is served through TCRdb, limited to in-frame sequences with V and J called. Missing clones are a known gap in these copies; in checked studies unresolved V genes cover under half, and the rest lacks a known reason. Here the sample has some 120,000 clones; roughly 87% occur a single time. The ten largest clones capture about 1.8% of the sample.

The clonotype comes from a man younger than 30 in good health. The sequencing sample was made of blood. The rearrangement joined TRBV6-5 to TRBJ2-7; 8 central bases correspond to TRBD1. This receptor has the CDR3 CASTRTGNYEQYF. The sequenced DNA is TGTGCCAGCACCCGGACAGGGAACTACGAGCAGTACTTC.